The 15 T cell receptor beta chains listed next were all sequenced from one sample in a study of OX40 agonist ivuxolimab in advanced cancers. Here immunoSEQ multiplex PCR was the method, and the copy in TCRdb shows in-frame clones only, minus some. The sample holds approximately 39,000 clones, about 88% seen once. The input for sequencing was CD4+ or CD8+ T cells sorted from blood, taken in a trial of the OX40 agonist ivuxolimab. All receptors derive from an adult with an advanced solid tumor such as melanoma, head and neck, liver or kidney cancer.

The chain couples TRBV7-9 to TRBJ1-2, with D possibly TRBD1 on 5 matching bases. Trimming left V 3 bases short and J 5 bases short, with 10 bases between. This CDR3 region has 13 residues. The germline CDR1 and CDR2 sequences are SEHNR and FQNEAQ (reference sequence). The CDR3 protein is CASSFDRSYGYTF. CDR3 sequence (DNA): TGTGCCAGCAGCTTCGACAGATCTTATGGCTACACCTTC.

J is TRBJ2-3 and V is TRBV18; D is perhaps TRBD1 (5 bases). This CDR3 comprises 15 residues. V was pared by 3 bases and J by 3 bases, with 13 bases between. Germline lookup yields CDR1 KGHSH and CDR2 LQKENI. The chain's CDR3 is CASSPLGRGTDTQYF. CDR3 nucleotide sequence: TGTGCCAGCTCACCCCTGGGAAGGGGTACAGATACGCAGTATTTT.

This clone was detected only once. The rearrangement joins TRBV5-1 to TRBJ2-6; the match to TRBD1 covers 10 bases. The CDR3 is 17 residues long. Germline assignment: CDR1 SGHRS and CDR2 YFSETQ. Trimming cost V 7 bases and J 1 base; bases outside gene matches: 8. CDR3 nucleotide sequence: TGCGCCAGCCTAAGGGACAGGGGTTCTTCTGGGGCCAACGTCCTGACTTTC. Translated, it gives CASLRDRGSSGANVLTF.

The chain carries TRBV19 and TRBJ1-1, with 9 bases matching TRBD1. The CDR3 runs to 13 residues. The germline gives CDR1 LNHDA, CDR2 SQIVND (reference sequence). Trimming at V came to 8 bases and at J to 0 bases, leaving 1 base not matched to a gene. The CDR3 reads CASRDRVNTEAFF. In nucleotides, the CDR3 is TGTGCCAGTCGGGACAGGGTGAACACTGAAGCTTTCTTT.

CDR3 amino acids: CASSQNTPGFRGNQPQHF. DNA for the CDR3: TGTGCCAGCAGCCAAAACACTCCAGGGTTTCGAGGCAATCAGCCCCAGCATTTT. This chain uses TRBV5-6 with TRBJ1-5; a weak D match, TRBD1 (5 bases). In germline, CDR1 is SGHDT, CDR2 YYEEEE. The germline V and J ends were trimmed by 4 bases and 2 bases, with 22 bases remaining between them. The CDR3 has 18 residues.

The chain recombines TRBV6-5 with TRBJ1-4, with 7 positions matching TRBD1. V was clipped by 6 bases and J by 5 bases; unmatched bases: 3. Germline CDR1 is MNHEY and CDR2 is SVGAGI. This CDR3 comprises 13 residues. Here the CDR3 reads CASRPGGNEKLFF. CDR3 in DNA: TGTGCCAGCAGGCCAGGGGGGAATGAAAAACTGTTTTTT.

This CDR3 reads CASSLAGTGRYGYTF. The CDR3 DNA follows: TGCGCCAGCAGCTTGGCCGGGACAGGGCGATATGGCTACACCTTC. This chain joins TRBV5-1 and TRBJ1-2; 9 nucleotides agree with TRBD1. V shed 0 bases, J shed 5 bases, and the junction held 5 bases outside the gene matches. The CDR3 extends over 15 amino acids. The germline gives CDR1 SGHRS, CDR2 YFSETQ. The whole variable domain, remainder taken from reference TRBV5-1 and TRBJ1-2, is KAGVTQTPRYLIKTRGQQVTLSCSPISGHRSVSWYQQTPGQGLQFLFEYFSETQRNKGNFPGRFSGRQFSNSRSEMNVSTLELGDSALYLCASSLAGTGRYGYTFGSGTRLTVV.

This clone has only one observation. This chain links TRBV28 with TRBJ2-1; D might be TRBD1 (5 bases). The V end lost 4 bases, the J end lost 4 bases, and 17 bases lay between the germline ends. The CDR3 runs 16 residues. Germline CDR1 and CDR2: MDHEN and SYDVKM. The CDR3 bases are TGTGCCAGCAGTTCACCCTGGGGCAGGGAATACAATGAGCAGTTCTTC. Its translation: CASSSPWGREYNEQFF.

This clone was seen only once. The chain couples TRBV5-5 to TRBJ2-2, with TRBD2 identical over 11 bases. Germline CDR1 is SGHKS and CDR2 is YYEKEE (reference sequence). After removal of 7 bases from V and 5 bases from J, the junction contained 10 bases not matched to a gene. The CDR3 loop spans 16 amino acids. The CDR3 is CASRPLAGVLTGELFF. The CDR3 DNA is TGTGCCAGCCGTCCACTAGCGGGAGTGCTAACCGGGGAGCTGTTTTTT. The whole variable domain, remainder taken from reference TRBV5-5 and TRBJ2-2, is DAGVTQSPTHLIKTRGQQVTLRCSPISGHKSVSWYQQVLGQGPQFIFQYYEKEERGRGNFPDRFSARQFPNYSSELNVNALLLGDSALYLCASRPLAGVLTGELFFGEGSRLTVL.

V usage is TRBV28 and J usage is TRBJ2-2; D uncertain. Germline lookup yields CDR1 MDHEN and CDR2 SYDVKM. CDR3 size: 15 residues. V dropped 5 bases and J dropped 0 bases, with 10 bases sitting between them. CDR3 DNA: TGTGCCAGCAGTCCCGACCCATCGAACACCGGGGAGCTGTTTTTT. It specifies CASSPDPSNTGELFF.

This clone was observed once. The chain combines TRBV2 with TRBJ2-1; TRBD1 matches 9 bases. Germline assignment: CDR1 SNHLY and CDR2 FYNNEI. The V gene end was trimmed by 3 bases and the J gene end by 6 bases; junction bases not matched to a gene: 6. This CDR3 comprises 15 residues. The CDR3 here is CASSENRGHFNEQFF. The CDR3 DNA reads as TGTGCCAGCAGTGAGAACAGGGGGCATTTCAATGAGCAGTTCTTC.

V gene TRBV5-1 combines with J gene TRBJ2-3, with TRBD1 as a possible D gene (6 bases). The germline gives CDR1 SGHRS, CDR2 YFSETQ. CDR3 size: 15 residues. V lost 4 bases, J lost 2 bases, and 14 bases lay in between. The CDR3 DNA follows: TGCGCCAGCAGCATCCGGGACAAACACACAGATACGCAGTATTTT. It specifies CASSIRDKHTDTQYF.

CDR3 nucleotide sequence: TGTGCCAGCAGCCCCCCAGTTGGACAGGGGACGGGCGAGCAGTACTTC. Protein sequence: CASSPPVGQGTGEQYF. This chain uses TRBV13 with TRBJ2-7; TRBD1 matches at 9 bases. V lost 5 bases, J lost 6 bases, and 14 bases stayed unmatched. Germline values: CDR1 PRHDT, CDR2 FYEKMQ (reference sequence). The CDR3 sequence is 16 residues long. The entire variable domain, with the rest obtained from reference TRBV13 and TRBJ2-7, is as follows: AAGVIQSPRHLIKEKRETATLKCYPIPRHDTVYWYQQGPGQDPQFLISFYEKMQSDKGSIPDRFSAQQFSDYHSELNMSSLELGDSALYFCASSPPVGQGTGEQYFGPGTRLTVT.

This chain joins TRBV25-1 and TRBJ2-1, with 10 bases that match TRBD2. Trimming removed 5 bases from V and 7 bases from J; junction bases left unmatched: 5. The CDR3 runs 14 residues. The germline CDR1 and CDR2 sequences are MGHDK and SYGVNS. CDR3 sequence (DNA): TGTGCCAGCAGTAAACTAGCGGGGTTGAATGAGCAGTTCTTC. This encodes CASSKLAGLNEQFF. Complete variable domain (other parts from reference TRBV25-1 and TRBJ2-1): EADIYQTPRYLVIGTGKKITLECSQTMGHDKMYWYQQDPGMELHLIHYSYGVNSTEKGDLSSESTVSRIRTEHFPLTLESARPSHTSQYLCASSKLAGLNEQFFGPGTRLTVL.

This clone was picked up one time. This sequence joins TRBV28 and TRBJ2-3; a weak D match, TRBD2 (6 bases). Trimming cost V 7 bases and J 2 bases, with 16 bases left between them. There are 15 residues in the CDR3. Germline V CDR1 and CDR2: MDHEN, SYDVKM. The CDR3 DNA sequence: TGTGCCAGCATCAACGCGGGGAGTCCCACAGATACGCAGTATTTT. Amino acids: CASINAGSPTDTQYF.